These T cell receptor beta chains were read from a single sample in a study of blood T cell repertoires in COVID-19. Sequencing was performed with immunoSEQ multiplex PCR; in TCRdb, only in-frame clones are kept and a portion is missing. This table has under 80,000 clones, roughly 86% appearing once. What was sequenced was peripheral blood. The receptor source for this set is a man between 65 and 85 years old with active COVID-19. The CDR3 runs from the conserved cysteine through the conserved F or W.

TRBV19,TRBJ1-1,CATLDRVAFF
TRBV15,TRBJ1-1,CATSRASPPRTEAFF
TRBV6-5,TRBJ1-1,CASRKGAGAFF
TRBV5-1,TRBJ2-7,CASTRGAQGIYEQYF
TRBV6-5,TRBJ2-2,CATTWSGNTGELFF
TRBV29-1,TRBJ1-4,CSVVGGMNEKLFF
TRBV7-8,TRBJ1-3,CASSPGGNTIYF
TRBV5-4,TRBJ1-2,CASSFEGAGDYGYTF
TRBV11-2,TRBJ2-7,CASSPTGGGPYEQYF
TRBV9,TRBJ1-1,CASSRRELNTEAFF
TRBV9,TRBJ1-1,CASSGPNTEAFF
TRBV7-3,TRBJ2-3,CASSLEPGSGTDTQYF
TRBV27,TRBJ2-1,CASSFWDSRGEQFF
TRBV7-2,TRBJ2-5,CASSLIRNQETQYF
TRBV12-2,TRBJ2-1,CASRPRGREGPFSSYNEQFF
TRBV19,TRBJ1-1,CASSGSQNTEAFF
TRBV10-2,TRBJ2-1,CASSDRGSQQFF
TRBV13,TRBJ1-2,CASSPQGSYGYTF
TRBV7-2,TRBJ1-2,CASSPAPYGYTF
TRBV12-2,TRBJ2-7,CASRPFSGSPYEQYF
TRBV11-2,TRBJ1-4,CASSQGVQGANEKLFF
TRBV19,TRBJ2-3,CASSIGPQGAGTDTQYF
TRBV7-9,TRBJ2-4,CASSPSGRVRNIQYF
TRBV2,TRBJ2-7,CASRKNPMGQAPYEQYF
TRBV29-1,TRBJ2-7,CSVEDQGLYEQYF
TRBV7-8,TRBJ2-3,CASRGRSTDTQYF
TRBV27,TRBJ2-7,CASGLSGAYEQYF
TRBV11-2,TRBJ2-1,CASSPLRGRTYNEQFF
TRBV5-6,TRBJ1-1,CASSLLGGPNTEAFF
TRBV28,TRBJ1-1,CASSGHRGPVNTEAFF
TRBV5-6,TRBJ1-5,CASSEAAGGSQPQHF
TRBV5-1,TRBJ1-2,CASRAGGSYGYTF
TRBV5-1,TRBJ2-3,CASSREGADTQYF
TRBV28,TRBJ1-2,CASSSVPPRGYTF
TRBV29-1,TRBJ2-7,CSVDGQGLDEQYF
TRBV7-9,TRBJ2-5,CASKPPGLAGETQYF
TRBV10-3,TRBJ1-2,CAISRDREGGYTF
TRBV5-1,TRBJ1-2,CASSFGGRDYGYTF
TRBV6-5,TRBJ2-3,CASTASGRGTDTQYF
TRBV5-1,TRBJ2-7,CASSRDRGPWEQYF